Listed here are 14 T cell receptor beta chains from one sample, sequenced in a study of cytomegalovirus exposure and HLA in healthy donors (dated by TCRdb to 2016 to 2017). To prepare the library, the immunoSEQ multiplex PCR assay was applied. For the multiplex PCR, a mixture combining 60 forward primers for TCR Vbeta segments and 13 reverse primers for TCR Jbeta segments was used. The table was pulled from immuneACCESS by TCRdb, which kept in-frame rearrangements only. Such tables lose some clones; where checked, under half of the loss comes from unresolved V genes, and the rest has no known cause. The sample profile shows 95,000 to 100,000 clones; around 76% of them were found once. 15% to 20% of the sample belongs to the ten largest clones. Sequencing input: PBMCs. These receptors were obtained from a woman aged 60 to 75 in good health and CMV-seropositive.

This chain uses TRBV10-2 with TRBJ1-1; D gene ambiguous. Germline loops: CDR1 WSHSY, CDR2 SAAADI. The CDR3 loop spans 14 amino acids. With 4 bases removed from V and 3 bases from J, the gap between germline ends came to 12 bases. CDR3 amino acids: CASSGAGVHTEAFF. CDR3 DNA sequence: TGCGCCAGCAGTGGAGCAGGCGTCCACACTGAAGCTTTCTTT.

The rearrangement joins TRBV10-3 to TRBJ1-1; D is possibly TRBD1 (5 bases). CDR1 is ENHRY, CDR2 SYGVKD, per germline. The CDR3 spans 12 residues. V was cut by 3 bases and J by 7 bases, with 9 bases left in between. CDR3 residues: CAISDRVNEAFF. DNA for the CDR3: TGTGCCATCAGTGACAGGGTCAATGAAGCTTTCTTT.

This clone occurred a few times. The genes are TRBV6-5 and TRBJ2-2, with 7 positions matching TRBD1. The V gene's germline CDR1 is MNHEY and CDR2 SVGAGI. This CDR3 has 14 amino acids. Germline trimming cut 6 bases from V and 6 bases from J; bases unmatched to any gene: 7. The CDR3 loop reads CASRSGGVSGELFF. The CDR3 nucleotides read TGTGCCAGCAGATCAGGGGGAGTTTCCGGGGAGCTGTTTTTT.

This clone was seen more than once but under ten times. The CDR3 nucleotides are TGCGCCAGTATGGACAGGCTCTCCTACGAGCAGTACTTC. Translated, it gives CASMDRLSYEQYF. V is TRBV5-1 and J is TRBJ2-7, with 7 bases that match TRBD1. The CDR3 consists of 13 residues. Looked up from germline, CDR1 is SGHRS and CDR2 is YFSETQ. The junction had 5 bases not matched to a gene; V was cut back by 8 bases and J by 0 bases.

Remarks on this clone: One junction end disagrees with the germline gene, perhaps due to a read error. The chain joins TRBV7-9 to TRBJ2-3; the D is unclear. CDR3 size: 12 residues. The germline CDR1 and CDR2 sequences are SEHNR and FQNEAQ (reference sequence). CDR3 nucleotides: TGTTCCAGCAGCTTCCAGACAGATACGCAGTATTTT. This encodes CSSSFQTDTQYF.

This clone was seen a handful of times. The V gene is TRBV2, the J gene TRBJ1-5; perhaps TRBD1 as D (5 bases). V was clipped by 3 bases and J by 7 bases, with 13 bases between them. The CDR3 is 14 amino acids. Germline values: CDR1 SNHLY, CDR2 FYNNEI. CDR3: CASSEAAGRQPQHF. The CDR3 coding sequence is TGTGCCAGCAGTGAGGCGGCAGGGAGGCAGCCCCAGCATTTT.

The sample holds a few counts of this clone. The rearrangement joins TRBV25-1 to TRBJ2-5, with D possibly being TRBD2 (6 bases). Germline-derived CDR1 and CDR2 are MGHDK and SYGVNS. Trimming removed 3 bases at V and 2 bases at J, with 16 bases between. The CDR3 runs 16 residues. CDR3 in amino acids: CASSDFLLAGQETQYF. The DNA of the CDR3 is TGTGCCAGCAGTGACTTCCTACTAGCAGGACAAGAGACCCAGTACTTC.

The rearrangement links TRBV11-2 to TRBJ1-2, with unresolved D. CDR1 SGHAT and CDR2 FQNNGV come from the germline V gene. CDR3 size: 11 residues. V was clipped by 4 bases and J by 4 bases, with 4 bases between them. The CDR3 sequence is CASSSGYGYTF. As DNA, the CDR3 is TGTGCCAGCAGCTCAGGCTATGGCTACACCTTC.

This clone has a handful of counts. The chain links TRBV6-1 to TRBJ1-1; weak D call: TRBD1 (5 bases). Germline CDR1 MNHNS, CDR2 SASEGT. The CDR3 consists of 11 residues. Trimming removed 4 bases at V and 6 bases at J, with 6 bases between. CDR3 sequence reads: CASSATAEAFF. In DNA form, the CDR3 reads TGTGCCAGCAGTGCGACAGCTGAAGCTTTCTTT.

The CDR3 region is CASSLNFRQGVQPQHF. DNA of the CDR3: TGTGCCAGCAGTTTGAACTTCAGGCAGGGGGTTCAGCCCCAGCATTTT. The chain is built from TRBV28 and TRBJ1-5; 7 positions match TRBD1. Per germline, CDR1 MDHEN and CDR2 SYDVKM. V lost 3 bases and J lost 6; bases outside the gene matches: 11. The CDR3 runs to 16 residues.

This clone has more than one count but fewer than ten. CDR3 bases: TGCGCCAGCAGCCAGGATCCCCTAGCGGGAGACACCGGGGAGCTGTTTTTT. As protein: CASSQDPLAGDTGELFF. This chain links TRBV5-1 with TRBJ2-2; TRBD2 aligns across 10 bases. Germline CDR1 is SGHRS and CDR2 is YFSETQ. The CDR3 has 17 amino acids. The V segment lost 4 bases and the J segment 3 bases; nucleotides outside the gene matches: 9.

This clone is medium-sized (0.01 to 0.1%) by share. The V call is TRBV25-1, the J call TRBJ2-2; 8 nucleotides align to TRBD1. The CDR3 totals 14 residues. The germline gives CDR1 MGHDK, CDR2 SYGVNS. V was clipped by 6 bases and J by 4 bases; unmatched bases: 4. In DNA, the CDR3 is TGTGCCAGCAGAAGACAGGGGAGCACCGGGGAGCTGTTTTTT. Translation: CASRRQGSTGELFF.

This chain connects TRBV4-2 to TRBJ2-2; 11 bases are a match to TRBD2. The CDR3 loop spans 17 amino acids. V was pared by 1 base and J by 9 bases, with 10 bases of the junction left unmatched. Germline V gene data show CDR1 as LGHNA and CDR2 as YNFKEQ. This CDR3 reads CASSQGGTSGPLWELFF. In DNA form, the CDR3 reads TGTGCCAGCAGCCAAGGCGGGACTAGCGGACCACTTTGGGAGCTGTTTTTT.

This chain joins TRBV5-6 and TRBJ2-2; maybe TRBD1 (6 bases). The CDR3 contains 13 residues. CDR1 SGHDT and CDR2 YYEEEE come from the germline V gene. CDR3 DNA sequence: TGTGCTTCACGGGACACGAACACCGGGGAGCTGTTTTTT. This translates into CASRDTNTGELFF.